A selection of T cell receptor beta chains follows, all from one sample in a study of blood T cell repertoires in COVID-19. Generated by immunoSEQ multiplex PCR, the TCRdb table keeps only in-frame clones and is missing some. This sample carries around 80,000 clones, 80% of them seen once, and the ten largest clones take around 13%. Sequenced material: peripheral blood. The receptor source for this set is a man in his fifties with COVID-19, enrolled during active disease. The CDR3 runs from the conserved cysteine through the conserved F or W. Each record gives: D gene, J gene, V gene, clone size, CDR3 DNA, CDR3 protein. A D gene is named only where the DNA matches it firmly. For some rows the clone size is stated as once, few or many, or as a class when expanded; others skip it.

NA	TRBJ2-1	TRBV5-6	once	TGTGCCAGCAGCTTGCTCGGTGCGGGTAATGAGCAGTTCTTC	CASSLLGAGNEQFF
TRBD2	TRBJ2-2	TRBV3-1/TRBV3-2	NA	TGTGCCAGCAGCCCAGTAGCGGGAGGGCCCCGGGAGCTGTTTTTT	CASSPVAGGPRELFF
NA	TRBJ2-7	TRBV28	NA	TGTGCCAGCAAACACCCAGGGGACCCGAGCTCCTACGAGCAGTACTTC	CASKHPGDPSSYEQYF
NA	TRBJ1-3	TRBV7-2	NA	TGTGCCAGCAGCGAAACGGGCTCTGGAAACACCATATATTTT	CASSETGSGNTIYF
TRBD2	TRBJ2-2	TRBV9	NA	TGTGCCAGCAGCCCTCAGGGACTAGCGGGAGGCATAGGGGAGCTGTTTTTT	CASSPQGLAGGIGELFF
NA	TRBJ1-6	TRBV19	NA	TGTGCCAGTAGTATTCACAGGGTGGATTCACCCCTCCACTTT	CASSIHRVDSPLHF
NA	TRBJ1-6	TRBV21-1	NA	TGTGCCAGCAGCAAAGTTACCAGGGTATGCTCACCCCTCCACTTT	CASSKVTRVCSPLHF
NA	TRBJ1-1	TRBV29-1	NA	TGCAGCGTTATACGACAGGAGGCGAACACTGAAGCTTTCTTT	CSVIRQEANTEAFF
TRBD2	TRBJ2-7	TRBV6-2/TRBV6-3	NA	TGTGCCAGCAGCCCCATTCGAAGCGGGAGTGGCTACGAGCAGTACTTC	CASSPIRSGSGYEQYF
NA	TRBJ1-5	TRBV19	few	TGTGCCAGCCAGAAGGGGGGGGCACTCTATAGCAATCAGCCCCAGCATTTT	CASQKGGALYSNQPQHF
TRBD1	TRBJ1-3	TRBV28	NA	TGTGCCAGCAGTTTAAGTGGAAGGGGGCGGTCTGGAAACACCATATATTTT	CASSLSGRGRSGNTIYF
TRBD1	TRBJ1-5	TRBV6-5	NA	TGTGCCAGCAGTCGACAGGGGGCCAATCAGCCCCAGCATTTT	CASSRQGANQPQHF
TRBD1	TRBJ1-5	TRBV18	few	TGTGCCAGCTCACCAAGGACAGGGGGCAATCAGCCCCAGCATTTT	CASSPRTGGNQPQHF
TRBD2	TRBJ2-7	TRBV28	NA	TGTGCCAGCAGTTTAGCCGGGGGGTACGAGCAGTACTTC	CASSLAGGYEQYF
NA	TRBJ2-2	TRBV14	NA	TGTGCCAGCAGCCAACTACAGGGAGAGAGGGCCGGGGAGCTGTTTTTT	CASSQLQGERAGELFF
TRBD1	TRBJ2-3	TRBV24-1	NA	TGTGCCACCATGGGGGACAGGGCTACCTCGGGAGATACGCAGTATTTT	CATMGDRATSGDTQYF
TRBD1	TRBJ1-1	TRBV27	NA	TGTGCCAGCAGCCTCCAAACAGGGGGGAACACTGAAGCTTTCTTT	CASSLQTGGNTEAFF
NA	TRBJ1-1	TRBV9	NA	TGTGCCAGCAGCGTCGGAGTGGGTGCAGGGCCGCCCCTGGGAGCTTTCTTT	CASSVGVGAGPPLGAFF
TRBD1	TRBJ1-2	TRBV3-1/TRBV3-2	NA	TGTGCCAGCAGCCCAGGGACAGGGTATGGCTACACCTTC	CASSPGTGYGYTF
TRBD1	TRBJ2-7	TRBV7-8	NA	TGTGCCAGCAGCCCTGACAGGGGGGACCACGAGCAGTACTTC	CASSPDRGDHEQYF
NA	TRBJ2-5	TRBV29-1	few	TGCAGCGTTGTACAGGGTCAAGAGACCCAGTACTTC	CSVVQGQETQYF
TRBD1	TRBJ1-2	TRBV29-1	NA	TGCAGCGTTGCACTGACAGGGGGCTATGGCTACACCTTC	CSVALTGGYGYTF
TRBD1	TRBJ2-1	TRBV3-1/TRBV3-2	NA	TGTGCCAGCAGCCAAGATTGGATGGGGGACAGACACAATGAGCAGTTCTTC	CASSQDWMGDRHNEQFF
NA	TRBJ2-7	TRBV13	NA	TGTGCCAGCAGCTTGAGGAGCTCCTACGAGCAGTACTTC	CASSLRSSYEQYF
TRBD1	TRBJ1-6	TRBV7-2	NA	TGTGCCAGCAGCGCGGACAGGGCGGGGGTTTCACCCCTCCACTTT	CASSADRAGVSPLHF
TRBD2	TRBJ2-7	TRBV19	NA	TGTGCCAGTAGTACCCACCGGACTAGATACGAGCAGTACTTC	CASSTHRTRYEQYF
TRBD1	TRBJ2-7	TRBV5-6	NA	TGTGCCAGCAGCTTGGGACAGGGCTTCTACGAGCAGTACTTC	CASSLGQGFYEQYF
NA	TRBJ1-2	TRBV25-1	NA	TGTGCCAGCAGTGAAACCGTGGACAGCCCCTATGGCTACACCTTC	CASSETVDSPYGYTF
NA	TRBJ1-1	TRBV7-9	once	TGTGCCAGCAGCTTAGGATGGAGCACTGAAGCTTTCTTT	CASSLGWSTEAFF
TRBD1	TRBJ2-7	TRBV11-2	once	TGTGCCAGCAGGCCGGTGGACAGGGTCTACGAGCAGTACTTC	CASRPVDRVYEQYF
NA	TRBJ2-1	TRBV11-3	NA	TGTGCCAGCAGCTTATCTGGATTAGCGAATGAGCAGTTCTTC	CASSLSGLANEQFF
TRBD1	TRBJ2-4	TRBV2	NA	TGTGCCAGCAGTCGGGACAGGGAGGGCAAAAACATTCAGTACTTC	CASSRDREGKNIQYF
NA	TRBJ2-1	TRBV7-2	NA	TGTGCCAGCAGCTTAGAGATGGCACCCTACAATGAGCAGTTCTTC	CASSLEMAPYNEQFF
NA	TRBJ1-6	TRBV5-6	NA	TGTGCCAGCAGTCTCCCGGCCGGAGGGACGAGATCACCCCTCCACTTT	CASSLPAGGTRSPLHF
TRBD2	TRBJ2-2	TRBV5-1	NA	TGCGCCAGCAGCTTCCTAGCGGGACTGAACACCGGGGAGCTGTTTTTT	CASSFLAGLNTGELFF
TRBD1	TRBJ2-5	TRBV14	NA	TGTGCCAGCAGCCAAGATAGGGGGCCAGGGAAAATGGGGACCCAGTACTTC	CASSQDRGPGKMGTQYF
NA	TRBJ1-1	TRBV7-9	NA	TGTGCCAGCAGCTTATTACAGGGCGGGGCTTTCTTT	CASSLLQGGAFF
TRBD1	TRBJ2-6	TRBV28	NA	TGTGCCAGCAGTGACAGGACAGGGTTCGTAGGGGCCAACGTCCTGACTTTC	CASSDRTGFVGANVLTF
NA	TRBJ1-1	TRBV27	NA	TGTGCCAGCAGTGTACGACAGTTGAACACTGAAGCTTTCTTT	CASSVRQLNTEAFF
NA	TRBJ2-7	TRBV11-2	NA	TGTGCCAGCAGCTTAAGGGGCGAGCAGTACTTC	CASSLRGEQYF
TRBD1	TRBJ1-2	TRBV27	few	TGTGCCAGCACGATGAGAGTTGGGACAGGAGTGACCTATGGCTACACCTTC	CASTMRVGTGVTYGYTF